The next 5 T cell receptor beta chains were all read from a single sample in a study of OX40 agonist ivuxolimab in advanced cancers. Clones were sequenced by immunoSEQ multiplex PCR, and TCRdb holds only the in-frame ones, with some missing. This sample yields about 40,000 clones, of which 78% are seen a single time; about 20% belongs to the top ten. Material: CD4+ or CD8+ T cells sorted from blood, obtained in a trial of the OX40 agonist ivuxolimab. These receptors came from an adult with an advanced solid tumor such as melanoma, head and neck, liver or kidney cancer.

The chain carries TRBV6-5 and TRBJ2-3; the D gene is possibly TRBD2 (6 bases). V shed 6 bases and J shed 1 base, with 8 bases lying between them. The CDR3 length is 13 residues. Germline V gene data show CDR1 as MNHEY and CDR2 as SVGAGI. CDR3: CASRWGGTDTQYF. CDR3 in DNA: TGTGCCAGCAGGTGGGGGGGCACAGATACGCAGTATTTT.

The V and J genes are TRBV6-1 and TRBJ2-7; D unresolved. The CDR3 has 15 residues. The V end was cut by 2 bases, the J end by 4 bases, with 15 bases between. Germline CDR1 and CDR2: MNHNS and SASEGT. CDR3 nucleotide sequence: TGTGCCAGCAGTGAAAAAGGTGGTGGGGTTTACGAGCAGTACTTC. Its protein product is CASSEKGGGVYEQYF.

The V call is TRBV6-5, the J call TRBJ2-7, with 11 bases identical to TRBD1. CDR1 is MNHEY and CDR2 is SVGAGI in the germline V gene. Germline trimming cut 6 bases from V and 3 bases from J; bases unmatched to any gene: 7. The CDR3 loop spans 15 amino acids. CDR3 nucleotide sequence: TGTGCCAGCAGCCCACCGGACAGGGGGCTCTACGAGCAGTACTTC. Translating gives CASSPPDRGLYEQYF.

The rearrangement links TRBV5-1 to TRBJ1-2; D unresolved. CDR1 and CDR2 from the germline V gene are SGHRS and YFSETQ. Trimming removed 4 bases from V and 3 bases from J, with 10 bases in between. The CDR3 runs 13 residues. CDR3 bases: TGCGCCAGCAGCCCATCAGGAGACTATGGCTACACCTTC. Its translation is CASSPSGDYGYTF.

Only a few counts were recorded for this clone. CDR3 loop: CASSLGRNTDTQYF. CDR3 bases: TGTGCCAGCAGCTTGGGACGGAACACAGATACGCAGTATTTT. The chain joins TRBV7-3 to TRBJ2-3; the D gene could be TRBD1 or TRBD2 (5 bases each). There are 14 residues in the CDR3. Germline lookup yields CDR1 SGHTA and CDR2 FQGTGA. Trimming stripped 3 bases from V and 2 bases from J, with 9 bases between. Together with reference TRBV7-3 and TRBJ2-3, the CDR3 gives the full variable domain: GAGVSQTPSNKVTEKGKYVELRCDPISGHTALYWYRQSLGQGPEFLIYFQGTGAADDSGLPNDRFFAVRPEGSVSTLKIQRTERGDSAVYLCASSLGRNTDTQYFGPGTRLTVL.